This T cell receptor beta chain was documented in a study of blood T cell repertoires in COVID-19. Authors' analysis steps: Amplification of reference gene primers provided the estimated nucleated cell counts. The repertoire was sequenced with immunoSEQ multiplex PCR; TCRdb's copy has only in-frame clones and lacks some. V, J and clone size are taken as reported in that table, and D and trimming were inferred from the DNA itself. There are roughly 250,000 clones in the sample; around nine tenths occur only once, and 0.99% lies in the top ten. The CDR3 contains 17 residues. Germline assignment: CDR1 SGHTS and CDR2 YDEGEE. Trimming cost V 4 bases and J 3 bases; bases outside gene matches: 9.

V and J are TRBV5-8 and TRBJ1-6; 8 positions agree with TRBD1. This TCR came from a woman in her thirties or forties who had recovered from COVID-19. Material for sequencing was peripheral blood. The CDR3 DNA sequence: TGTGCCAGCAGCCCGCCGGGGACAGGATACTATAATTCACCCCTCCACTTT. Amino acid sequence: CASSPPGTGYYNSPLHF.